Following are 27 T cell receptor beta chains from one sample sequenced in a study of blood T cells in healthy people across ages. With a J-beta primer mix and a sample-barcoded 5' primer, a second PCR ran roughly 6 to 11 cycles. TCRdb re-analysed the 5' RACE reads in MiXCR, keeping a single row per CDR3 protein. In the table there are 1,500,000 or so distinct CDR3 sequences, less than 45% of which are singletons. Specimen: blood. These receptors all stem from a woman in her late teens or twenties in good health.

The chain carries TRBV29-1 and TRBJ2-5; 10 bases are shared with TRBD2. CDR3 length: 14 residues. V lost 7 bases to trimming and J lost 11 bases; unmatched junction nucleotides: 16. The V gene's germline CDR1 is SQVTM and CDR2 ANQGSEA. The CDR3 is CSAESSGRGDEQYF. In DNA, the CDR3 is TGCAGCGCTGAGTCTAGCGGGAGAGGCGATGAGCAGTACTTC.

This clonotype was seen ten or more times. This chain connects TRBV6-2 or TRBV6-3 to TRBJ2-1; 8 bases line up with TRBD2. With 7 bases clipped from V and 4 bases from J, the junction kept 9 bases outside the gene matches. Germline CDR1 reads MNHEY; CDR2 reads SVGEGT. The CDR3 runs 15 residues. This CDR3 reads CASTAGTSYYNEQFF. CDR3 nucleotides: TGTGCCAGCACCGCCGGGACTAGTTATTACAATGAGCAGTTCTTC.

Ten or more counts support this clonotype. Here the CDR3 reads CSARTSGYNEQFF. CDR3 DNA sequence: TGCAGTGCTAGGACTAGCGGCTACAATGAGCAGTTCTTC. The V call is TRBV20-1, the J call TRBJ2-1; TRBD2 aligns across 9 bases. The length of the CDR3 is 13 residues. V gave up 3 bases and J gave up 3 bases; unmatched junction bases: 0. Germline CDR1 and CDR2: DFQATT and SNEGSKA (reference sequence).

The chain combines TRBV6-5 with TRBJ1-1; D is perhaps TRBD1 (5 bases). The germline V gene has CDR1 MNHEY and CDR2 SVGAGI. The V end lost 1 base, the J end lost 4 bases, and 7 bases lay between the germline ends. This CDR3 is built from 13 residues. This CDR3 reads CASSYFGGTEAFF. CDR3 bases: TGTGCCAGCAGTTACTTTGGGGGCACTGAAGCTTTCTTT.

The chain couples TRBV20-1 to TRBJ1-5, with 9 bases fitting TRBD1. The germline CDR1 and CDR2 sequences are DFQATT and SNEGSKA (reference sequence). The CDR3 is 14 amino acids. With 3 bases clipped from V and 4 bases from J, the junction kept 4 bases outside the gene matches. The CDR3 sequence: CSASGTGKNQPQHF. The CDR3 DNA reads TGCAGTGCTAGCGGGACAGGGAAAAATCAGCCCCAGCATTTT.

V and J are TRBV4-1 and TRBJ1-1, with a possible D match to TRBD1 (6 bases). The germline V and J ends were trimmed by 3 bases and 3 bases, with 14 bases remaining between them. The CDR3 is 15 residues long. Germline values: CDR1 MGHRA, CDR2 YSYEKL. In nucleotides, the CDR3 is TGCGCCAGCAGCCAGTTCGGGACATCCGACACTGAAGCTTTCTTT. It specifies CASSQFGTSDTEAFF.

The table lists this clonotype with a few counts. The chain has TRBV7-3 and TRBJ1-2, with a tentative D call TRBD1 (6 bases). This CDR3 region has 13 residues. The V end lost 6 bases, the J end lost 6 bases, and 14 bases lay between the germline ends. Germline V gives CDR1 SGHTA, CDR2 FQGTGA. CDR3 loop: CASSRTRQDGYTF. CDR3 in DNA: TGTGCCAGCAGTCGGACCCGACAGGATGGCTACACCTTC.

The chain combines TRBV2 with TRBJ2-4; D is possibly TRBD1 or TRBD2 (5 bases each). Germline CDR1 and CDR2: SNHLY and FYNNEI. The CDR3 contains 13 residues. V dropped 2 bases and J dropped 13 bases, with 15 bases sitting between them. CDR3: CASSERGVREQYF. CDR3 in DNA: TGTGCCAGCAGTGAAAGGGGAGTGAGGGAGCAGTACTTC.

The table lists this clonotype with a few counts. The CDR3 region is CASSSIRYNEQFF. The DNA of the CDR3 is TGTGCCAGCAGCTCAATAAGGTACAATGAGCAGTTCTTC. The gene calls are TRBV11-3 and TRBJ2-1; D gene ambiguous. V was trimmed by 4 bases and J by 4 bases, leaving 8 bases between them. The germline CDR1 and CDR2 sequences are SGHNT and YENEEA. The CDR3 contains 13 residues.

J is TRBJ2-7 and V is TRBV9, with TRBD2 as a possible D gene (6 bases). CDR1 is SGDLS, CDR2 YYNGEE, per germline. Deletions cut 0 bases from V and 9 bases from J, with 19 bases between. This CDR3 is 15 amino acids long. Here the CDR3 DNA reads TGTGCCAGCAGCGTAGATGTAGCGGCGTACAATGTGCAGTACTTC. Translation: CASSVDVAAYNVQYF.

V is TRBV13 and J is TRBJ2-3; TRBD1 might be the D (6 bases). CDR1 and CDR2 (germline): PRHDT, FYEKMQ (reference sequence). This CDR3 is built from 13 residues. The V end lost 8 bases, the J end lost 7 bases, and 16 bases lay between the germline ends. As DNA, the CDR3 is TGTGCCAGCGGGGGCTCCTCCACGAATACGCAGTATTTT. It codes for CASGGSSTNTQYF.

CDR3 amino acids: CASSQDRVRWYF. Written as DNA, the CDR3 is TGCGCCAGCAGCCAAGACAGGGTCCGGTGGTATTTT. This chain joins TRBV4-3 and TRBJ2-3; D is possibly TRBD1 (5 bases). Germline loops: CDR1 LGHNA, CDR2 YSLEER. Trimming pared 0 bases from V and 14 bases from J, leaving 12 bases between. This CDR3 has 12 amino acids.

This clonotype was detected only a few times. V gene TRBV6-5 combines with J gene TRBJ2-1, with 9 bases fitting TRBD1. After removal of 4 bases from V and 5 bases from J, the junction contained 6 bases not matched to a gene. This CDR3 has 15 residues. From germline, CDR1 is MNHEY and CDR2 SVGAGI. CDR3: CASSFTGTGNNEQFF. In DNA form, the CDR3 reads TGTGCCAGCAGTTTCACCGGGACAGGGAACAATGAGCAGTTCTTC.

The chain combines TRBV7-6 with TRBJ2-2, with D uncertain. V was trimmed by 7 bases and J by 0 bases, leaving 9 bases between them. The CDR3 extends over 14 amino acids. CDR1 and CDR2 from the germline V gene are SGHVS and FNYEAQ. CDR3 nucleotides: TGTGCCAGCAAGGCCAGAGCGAACACCGGGGAGCTGTTTTTT. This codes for CASKARANTGELFF. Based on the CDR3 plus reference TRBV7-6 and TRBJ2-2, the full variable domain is GAGVSQSPRYKVTKRGQDVALRCDPISGHVSLYWYRQALGQGPEFLTYFNYEAQQDKSGLPNDRFSAERPEGSISTLTIQRTEQRDSAMYRCASKARANTGELFFGEGSRLTVL.

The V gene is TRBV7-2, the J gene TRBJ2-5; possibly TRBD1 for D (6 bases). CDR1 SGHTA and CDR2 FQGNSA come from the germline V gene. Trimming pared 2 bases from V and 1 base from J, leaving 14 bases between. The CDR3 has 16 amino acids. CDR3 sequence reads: CASSLRAGVFQETQYF. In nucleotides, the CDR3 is TGTGCCAGCAGCTTAAGGGCAGGGGTATTCCAAGAGACCCAGTACTTC.

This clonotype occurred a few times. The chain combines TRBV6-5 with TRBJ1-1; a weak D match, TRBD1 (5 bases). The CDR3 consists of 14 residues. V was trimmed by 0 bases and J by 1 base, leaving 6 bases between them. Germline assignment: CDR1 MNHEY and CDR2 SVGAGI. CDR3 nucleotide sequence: TGTGCCAGCAGTTACTCCAGGGAGAACACTGAAGCTTTCTTT. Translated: CASSYSRENTEAFF.

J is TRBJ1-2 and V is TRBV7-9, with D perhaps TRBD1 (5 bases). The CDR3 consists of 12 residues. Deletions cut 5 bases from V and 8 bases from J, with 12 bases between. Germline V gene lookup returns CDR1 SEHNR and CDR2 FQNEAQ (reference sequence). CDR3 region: CASSPVGVGYTF. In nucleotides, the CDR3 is TGTGCCAGCAGCCCAGTGGGGGTGGGCTACACCTTC.

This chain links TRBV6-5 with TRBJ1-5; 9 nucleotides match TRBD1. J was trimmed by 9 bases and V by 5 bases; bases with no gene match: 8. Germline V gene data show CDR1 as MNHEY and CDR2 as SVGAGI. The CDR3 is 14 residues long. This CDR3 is CASSIRQGGLPQHF. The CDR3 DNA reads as TGTGCCAGCAGTATTCGACAGGGGGGTCTGCCCCAGCATTTT.

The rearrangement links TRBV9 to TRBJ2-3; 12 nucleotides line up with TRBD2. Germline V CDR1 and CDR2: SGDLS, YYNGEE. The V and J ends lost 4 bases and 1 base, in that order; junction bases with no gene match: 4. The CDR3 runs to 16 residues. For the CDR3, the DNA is TGTGCCAGCAGCACGACTAGCGGGGGACGCACAGATACGCAGTATTTT. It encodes CASSTTSGGRTDTQYF.

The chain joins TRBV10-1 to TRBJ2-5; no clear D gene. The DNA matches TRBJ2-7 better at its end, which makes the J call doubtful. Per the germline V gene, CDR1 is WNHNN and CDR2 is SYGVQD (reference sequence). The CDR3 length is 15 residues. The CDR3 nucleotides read TGCGCCAGCAGTGATTCCCGGTCGGCTGGGTACGAGCAGTACTTC. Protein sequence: CASSDSRSAGYEQYF.

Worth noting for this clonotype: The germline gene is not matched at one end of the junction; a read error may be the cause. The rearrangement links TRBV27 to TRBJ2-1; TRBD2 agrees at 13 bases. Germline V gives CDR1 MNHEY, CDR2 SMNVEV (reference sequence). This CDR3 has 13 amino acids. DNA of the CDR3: TGTGCCAGCAGTCCCCCACTAGCGGGAGGGCCAATCTTC. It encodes CASSPPLAGGPIF.

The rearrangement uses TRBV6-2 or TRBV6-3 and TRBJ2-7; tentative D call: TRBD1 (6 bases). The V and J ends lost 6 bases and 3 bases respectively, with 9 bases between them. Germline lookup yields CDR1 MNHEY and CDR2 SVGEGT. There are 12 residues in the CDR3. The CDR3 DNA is TGTGCCAGCAGAAGGGACATCTACGAGCAGTACTTC. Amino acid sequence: CASRRDIYEQYF.

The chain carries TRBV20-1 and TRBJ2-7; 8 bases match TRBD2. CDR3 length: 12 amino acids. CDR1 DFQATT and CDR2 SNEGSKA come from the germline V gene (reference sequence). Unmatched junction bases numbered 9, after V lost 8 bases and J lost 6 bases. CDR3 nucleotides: TGCAGTCGAGCGGGGGCAATAGGCGAGCAGTACTTC. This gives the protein CSRAGAIGEQYF.

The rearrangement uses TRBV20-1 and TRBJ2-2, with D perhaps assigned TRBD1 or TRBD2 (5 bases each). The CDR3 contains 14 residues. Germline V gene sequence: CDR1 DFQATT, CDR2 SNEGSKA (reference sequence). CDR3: CSTTGTENTGELFF. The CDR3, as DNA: TGCAGCACTACCGGGACCGAGAACACCGGGGAGCTGTTTTTT.

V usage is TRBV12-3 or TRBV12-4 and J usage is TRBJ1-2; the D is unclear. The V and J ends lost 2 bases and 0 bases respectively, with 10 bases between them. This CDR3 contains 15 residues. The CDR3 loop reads CASSLRHEANYGYTF. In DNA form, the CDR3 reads TGTGCCAGCAGTTTACGACATGAAGCTAACTATGGCTACACCTTC.

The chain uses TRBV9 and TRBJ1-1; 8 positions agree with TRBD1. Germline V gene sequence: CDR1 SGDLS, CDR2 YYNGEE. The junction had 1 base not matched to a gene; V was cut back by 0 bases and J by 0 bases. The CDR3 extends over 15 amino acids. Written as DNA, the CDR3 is TGTGCCAGCAGCGTAGACAGGGGGATGAACACTGAAGCTTTCTTT. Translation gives CASSVDRGMNTEAFF.

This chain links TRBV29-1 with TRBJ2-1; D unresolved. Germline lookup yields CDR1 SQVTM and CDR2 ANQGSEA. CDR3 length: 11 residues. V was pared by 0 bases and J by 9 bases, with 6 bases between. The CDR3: CSVEDLGEQFF. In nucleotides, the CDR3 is TGCAGCGTTGAAGATTTAGGTGAGCAGTTCTTC.